This T cell receptor (beta chain) was observed in a study of cytomegalovirus exposure and HLA in healthy donors. Study-level background: HLA-typed donors were the source of 86 million or so unique TCRs held in an early data release.

Amplification used 60 Vbeta primers and 13 Jbeta primers. The method was immunoSEQ multiplex PCR; TCRdb's version includes in-frame clones alone and lacks a portion of them. The sample lists over 100,000 clones, just under 70% occurring once. The V gene lost 6 bases and the J gene lost 1 base, with 17 bases spanning the gap. Germline CDR1 SQVTM, CDR2 ANQGSEA. The CDR3 extends over 15 amino acids. This clone was detected only a few times. The antigen remains unidentified. Study conclusions and caveats: There were some V segments, including TRBV6-2 and TRBV6-3, excluded as indistinguishable. The authors later found TCR association rates varying by HLA locus, with DRB1 most and HLA-C fewest. It was 164 TCR beta chains that were listed as cytomegalovirus-associated.

Input material: PBMCs. The TCR comes from a man under 40 in good health and CMV-seropositive. The chain uses TRBV29-1 and TRBJ2-3; D might be TRBD2 (6 bases). DNA for the CDR3: TGCAGCGTGCTGGGAGGCGTCTTTGGCACAGATACGCAGTATTTT. Encoded protein: CSVLGGVFGTDTQYF.